This T cell receptor beta chain appears in the sequencing data of a study of blood T cell repertoires in COVID-19. Study at large: Donors in the United States, Italy and Spain gave samples during acute or convalescent COVID-19. The cDNA or gDNA used as material had been derived from T cells, B-cell-depleted T cells, or PBMCs.

How the authors handled the data: Amplification from reference gene primers served as the basis for estimated nucleated cell counts. Method: immunoSEQ multiplex PCR; TCRdb's copy keeps in-frame clones and lacks some. D and trimming come from the DNA, and the V and J calls and clone size come from that table. The repertoire holds 95,000 or so clones, with roughly 89% as singletons. The CDR3 has 14 residues. CDR1 and CDR2 (germline): LNHDA, SQIVND (reference sequence). With V trimmed by 6 bases and J by 6 bases, 6 bases remained unmatched. The receptor was isolated from an older woman with acute or convalescent COVID-19. Sequenced sample: peripheral blood. The chain uses TRBV19 and TRBJ2-2; 8 positions match TRBD2. CDR3 sequence: CASRARGGPGELFF. In nucleotides, the CDR3 is TGTGCCAGTAGAGCACGGGGGGGCCCCGGGGAGCTGTTTTTT.